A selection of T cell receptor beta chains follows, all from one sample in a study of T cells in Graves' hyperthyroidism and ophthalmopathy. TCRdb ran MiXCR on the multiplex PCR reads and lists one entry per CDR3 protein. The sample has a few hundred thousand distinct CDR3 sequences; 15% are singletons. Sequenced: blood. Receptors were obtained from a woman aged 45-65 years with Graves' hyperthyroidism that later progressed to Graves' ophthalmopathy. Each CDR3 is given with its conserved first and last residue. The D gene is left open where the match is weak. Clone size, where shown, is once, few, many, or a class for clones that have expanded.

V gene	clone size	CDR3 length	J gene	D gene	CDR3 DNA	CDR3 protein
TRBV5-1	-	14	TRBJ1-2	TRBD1	TGCGCCAGCAGCCCCGGCAGGGGGGGCTATGGCTACACCTTC	CASSPGRGGYGYTF
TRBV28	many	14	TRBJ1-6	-	TGTGCCAGCAGTTTGGGCTCGGGCGGTTCACCCCTCCACTTT	CASSLGSGGSPLHF
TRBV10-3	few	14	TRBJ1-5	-	TGTGCCATCAAAGACCCTTTCGCAGGTCAGCCCCAGCATTTT	CAIKDPFAGQPQHF
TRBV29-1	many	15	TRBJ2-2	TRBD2	TGCAGCGTTGATCACGGGAGGGGTAACACCGGGGAGCTGTTTTTT	CSVDHGRGNTGELFF
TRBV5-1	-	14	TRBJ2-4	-	TGCGCCAGCTCTCCCGGGACGACCAAAAACATTCAGTACTTC	CASSPGTTKNIQYF
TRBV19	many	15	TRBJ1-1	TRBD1	TGTGCCAGTAGCAACCTCGCAGGGGGGAACACTGAAGCTTTCTTT	CASSNLAGGNTEAFF
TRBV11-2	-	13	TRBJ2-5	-	TGTGCCAGCAGCGGAGCAGTTCAAGAGACCCAGTACTTC	CASSGAVQETQYF
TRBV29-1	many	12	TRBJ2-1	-	TGCAGCGTTGAAGCCGTAGACAATGAGCAGTTCTTC	CSVEAVDNEQFF
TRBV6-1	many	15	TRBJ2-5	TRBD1	TGTGCCAGCAGTACGGGACAGTGGGACCAAGAGACCCAGTACTTC	CASSTGQWDQETQYF
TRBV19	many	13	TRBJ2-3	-	TGTGCCAGTAGTTTCGACTACACAGATACGCAGTATTTT	CASSFDYTDTQYF
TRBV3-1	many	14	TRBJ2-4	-	TGTGCCAGCAGCCAAGGGTTAGCCAAAAACATTCAGTACTTC	CASSQGLAKNIQYF
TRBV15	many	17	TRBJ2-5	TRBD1	TGTGCCACCAGCAGAGATATCGGGACAGGGCACCAAGAGACCCAGTACTTC	CATSRDIGTGHQETQYF
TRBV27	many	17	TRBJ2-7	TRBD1	TGTGCCAGCAGTACCCGGACAGGGTCGAATTCTACGTACGAGCAGTACTTC	CASSTRTGSNSTYEQYF
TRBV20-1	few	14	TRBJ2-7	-	TGCAGTGCTCCCTCAGGGGGGCGAAGTTTCGAGCAGTACTTC	CSAPSGGRSFEQYF
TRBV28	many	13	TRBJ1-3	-	TGTGCCAGCAGCCTCTACTCTGGAAACACCATATATTTT	CASSLYSGNTIYF
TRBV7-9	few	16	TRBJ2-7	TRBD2	TGTGCCAGCAGCTTCTATCCTAGCGGTTACTCCTACGAGCAGTACTTC	CASSFYPSGYSYEQYF
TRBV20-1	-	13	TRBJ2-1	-	TGCAGTGCTAGAGTATACCAAGCGGGTGAGCAGTTCTTC	CSARVYQAGEQFF
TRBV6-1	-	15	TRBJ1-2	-	-	CASILAARDQYGYTF
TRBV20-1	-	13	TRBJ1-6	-	TGCAGTGCTCACCCGCTACAGAATTCACCCCTCCACTTT	CSAHPLQNSPLHF
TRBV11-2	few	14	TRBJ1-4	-	TGTGCCAGCAGCTTGGACATGGCTAATGAAAAACTGTTTTTT	CASSLDMANEKLFF
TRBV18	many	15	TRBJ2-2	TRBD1	TGTGCCAGCTCACTGGACAGGGCGGACACCGGGGAGCTGTTTTTT	CASSLDRADTGELFF
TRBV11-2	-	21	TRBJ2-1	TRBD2	TGTGCCAGCAGCTTAGTACCCAGGCTAGCGGGAACTGGGGGCTCCTACAATGAGCAGTTCTTC	CASSLVPRLAGTGGSYNEQFF
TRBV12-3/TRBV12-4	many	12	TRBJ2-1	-	TGTGCCAGCAGACAGAGGGGGGATGAGCAGTTCTTC	CASRQRGDEQFF
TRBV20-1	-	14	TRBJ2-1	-	TGCAGTGCTAGAGTGACGGCCCTTTACAATGAGCAGTTCTTC	CSARVTALYNEQFF
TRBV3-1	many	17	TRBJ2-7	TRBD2	TGTGCCAGCAGCCAAGGGGTAGCGGGAGGCCTCTCCTACGAGCAGTACTTC	CASSQGVAGGLSYEQYF
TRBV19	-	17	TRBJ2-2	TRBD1	TGTGCCAGTAGCCCGAGACAGGGAACTTTAAACACCGGGGAGCTGTTTTTT	CASSPRQGTLNTGELFF
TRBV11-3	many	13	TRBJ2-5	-	TGTGCCAGCAGCCCACGGGCACAAGAGACCCAGTACTTC	CASSPRAQETQYF
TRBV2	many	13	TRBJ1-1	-	TGTGCCAGCAGTGTTCAGGGAAGCACTGAAGCTTTCTTT	CASSVQGSTEAFF
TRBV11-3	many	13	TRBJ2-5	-	TGTGCCAGCAGCTTAGGGTTTCGGGAGACCCAGTACTTC	CASSLGFRETQYF
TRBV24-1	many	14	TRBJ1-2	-	TGTGCCACCAGTGATTGGCAGGGCCGTGACGGCTACACCTTC	CATSDWQGRDGYTF
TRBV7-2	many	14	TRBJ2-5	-	TGTGCCAGCAGCTTAGAGGTTGGACGAGAGACCCAGTACTTC	CASSLEVGRETQYF
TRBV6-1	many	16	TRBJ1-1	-	TGTGCCAGCAGATCCAATACTGGCGCGATGAACACTGAAGCTTTCTTT	CASRSNTGAMNTEAFF
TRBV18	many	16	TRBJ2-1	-	TGTGCCAGCTCACCACCGCTAGCCCGAGCCTACAATGAGCAGTTCTTC	CASSPPLARAYNEQFF
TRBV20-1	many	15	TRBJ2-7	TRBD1	TGCAGTGCTAGGACCGGGACAGGAGGAATTGACGAGCAGTACTTC	CSARTGTGGIDEQYF
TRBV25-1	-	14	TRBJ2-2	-	TGTGCCAGCAGTAAGCGGGCGAACACCGGGGAGCTGTTTTTT	CASSKRANTGELFF
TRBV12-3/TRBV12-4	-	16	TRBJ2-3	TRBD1	TGTGCCAGCAGCATTTCCGGGACAGGGGGCGCAGATACGCAGTATTTT	CASSISGTGGADTQYF
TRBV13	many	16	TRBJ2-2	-	-	CASSSSEREYTGELFF
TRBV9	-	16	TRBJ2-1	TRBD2	TGTGCCAGCAGCGTTCCCACTAGCGGGGTTCGCAATGAGCAGTTCTTC	CASSVPTSGVRNEQFF
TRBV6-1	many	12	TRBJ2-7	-	TGTGCCTCAGGGGGGACTAGTTACGAGCAGTACTTC	CASGGTSYEQYF
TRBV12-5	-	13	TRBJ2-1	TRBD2	TGTGCTAGTGGTTTGGGGACTAGCGGGGAGCAGTTCTTC	CASGLGTSGEQFF
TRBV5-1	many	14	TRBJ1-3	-	TGCGCCAGCAGCTCCCACAGGGCTGGAAACACCATATATTTT	CASSSHRAGNTIYF
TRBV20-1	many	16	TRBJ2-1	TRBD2	TGCAGTGCTAGGCCCGATACTAGCGGGAGGCTCGGTGAGCAGTTCTTC	CSARPDTSGRLGEQFF
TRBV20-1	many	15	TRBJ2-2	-	TGCAGTGCTAGGGGGCTAGCGAGGGACACCGGGGAGCTGTTTTTT	CSARGLARDTGELFF
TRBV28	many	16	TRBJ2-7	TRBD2	TGTGCCAGCAGTTTGAGTCTGTTAGCGGGACCCTACGAGCAGTACTTC	CASSLSLLAGPYEQYF
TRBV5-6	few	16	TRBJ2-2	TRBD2	TGTGCCAGCAGCTTGTGGAGACTAGCGGGTACCGGGGAGCTGTTTTTT	CASSLWRLAGTGELFF
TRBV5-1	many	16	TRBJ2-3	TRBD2	TGCGCCAGCAGCATGGACGGACTAGCGGGAGTCGATACGCAGTATTTT	CASSMDGLAGVDTQYF
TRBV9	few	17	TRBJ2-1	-	TGTGCCAGCAGCGTTTCGAGTGGAGCGAGCTCCTACAATGAGCAGTTCTTC	CASSVSSGASSYNEQFF
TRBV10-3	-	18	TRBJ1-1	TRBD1	TGTGCCATCAGTGAGTGGACAGGGGGCGCGGTTGGGAACACTGAAGCTTTCTTT	CAISEWTGGAVGNTEAFF
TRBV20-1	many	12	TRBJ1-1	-	TGCAGTGCTAGGCGGGGGTATAGTGAAGCTTTCTTT	CSARRGYSEAFF
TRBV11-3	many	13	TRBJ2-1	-	TGTGCCAGCAGCTCCGGATTAAACAATGAGCAGTTCTTC	CASSSGLNNEQFF
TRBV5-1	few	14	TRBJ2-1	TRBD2	TGCGCCAGCAGCTTGGAACTAGCGAGCAATGAGCAGTTCTTC	CASSLELASNEQFF
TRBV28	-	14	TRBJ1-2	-	TGTGCCAGCAGCTTGGGGACGGACAGCTATGGCTACACCTTC	CASSLGTDSYGYTF
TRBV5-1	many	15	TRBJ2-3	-	TGCGCCAGCAGCTTGGCAGGTGTGGAGTCAGATACGCAGTATTTT	CASSLAGVESDTQYF
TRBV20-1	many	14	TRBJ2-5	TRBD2	TGCAGTGCTAGTGGTGGGAGGGCCGGGGAGACCCAGTACTTC	CSASGGRAGETQYF
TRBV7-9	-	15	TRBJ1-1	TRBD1	TGTGCCAGCAGCTCTTGGACAGGGGGGAACACTGAAGCTTTCTTT	CASSSWTGGNTEAFF
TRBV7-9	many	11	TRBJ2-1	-	TGTGCCAGCAGCCATACTTGGGAGCAGTTCTTC	CASSHTWEQFF
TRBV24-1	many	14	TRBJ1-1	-	TGTGCCACCAGTGACGGACGGACTGCTACTGAAGCTTTCTTT	CATSDGRTATEAFF
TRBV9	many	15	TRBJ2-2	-	TGTGCCAGCAGCGTAGGAAATGGCGTGACCGGGGAGCTGTTTTTT	CASSVGNGVTGELFF
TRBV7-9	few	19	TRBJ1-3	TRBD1	TGTGCCAGCACCTCATCCGGGACAGGACTTTTCAACTCTGGAAACACCATATATTTT	CASTSSGTGLFNSGNTIYF